The entry below gives a single T cell receptor beta chain sequence along with its context. An end of the junction differs from the germline gene, which may be a read error. This CDR3 comprises 16 residues. From germline, CDR1 is SGHTS and CDR2 YDEGEE. The data are from a study of T cell changes during pregnancy in multiple sclerosis. Generated by immunoSEQ multiplex PCR, the TCRdb table keeps only in-frame clones and is missing some. This sample carries under 75,000 clones, approximately 92% of them seen once, and the ten largest clones take under 3%. The chain carries TRBV5-8 and TRBJ2-3, with TRBD2 matching 12 bases. The sequence derives from a female donor with multiple sclerosis, enrolled in a pregnancy study. This specimen consisted of peripheral blood, obtained in the first trimester of pregnancy. The chain's CDR3 is CASSFLAGGPTDAQYF. The CDR3 DNA reads as TGTGCCAGCAGCTTTCTAGCGGGAGGGCCAACAGATGCGCAGTATTTT.